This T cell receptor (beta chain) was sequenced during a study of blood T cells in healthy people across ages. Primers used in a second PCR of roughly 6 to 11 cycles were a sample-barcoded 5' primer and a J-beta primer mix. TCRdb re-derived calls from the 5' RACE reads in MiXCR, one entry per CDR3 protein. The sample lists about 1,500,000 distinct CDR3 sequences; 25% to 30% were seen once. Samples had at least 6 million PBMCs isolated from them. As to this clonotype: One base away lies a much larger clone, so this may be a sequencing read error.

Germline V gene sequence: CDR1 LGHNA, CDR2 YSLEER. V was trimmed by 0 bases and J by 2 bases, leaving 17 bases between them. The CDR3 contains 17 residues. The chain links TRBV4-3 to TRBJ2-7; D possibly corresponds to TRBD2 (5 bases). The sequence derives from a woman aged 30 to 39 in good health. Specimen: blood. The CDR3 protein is CASSQDTGNHLTYEQYF. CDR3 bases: TGCGCCAGCAGCCAAGATACCGGGAACCACCTTACCTACGAGCAGTACTTC.